This T cell receptor beta chain was captured by sequencing in a study of PD-1 blockade in classical Hodgkin lymphoma. About the study: Administration of nivolumab to patients was at 3 mg/kg intravenously every 2 weeks.

Repertoires were generated with immunoSEQ multiplex PCR, while TCRdb's copy carries only in-frame clones and drops some. The sample has tens of thousands of clones, about 91% seen once. With 6 bases clipped from V and 6 bases from J, the junction kept 12 bases outside the gene matches. The CDR3 is 15 amino acids. Germline V gene lookup returns CDR1 ENHRY and CDR2 SYGVKD. All patients experienced relapse after autologous stem cell transplantation, and brentuximab vedotin exposure was variable. This TCR derives from a human donor with classical Hodgkin lymphoma. Sequences were derived from peripheral blood mononuclear cells (PBMCs), sampled before the second cycle of nivolumab. The chain is built from TRBV10-3 and TRBJ1-1; 8 bases fit TRBD1. CDR3 nucleotide sequence: TGTGCCATCAGCGTCACAGGGGGAGATGTGTCTGAAGCTTTCTTT. Encoded protein: CAISVTGGDVSEAFF.